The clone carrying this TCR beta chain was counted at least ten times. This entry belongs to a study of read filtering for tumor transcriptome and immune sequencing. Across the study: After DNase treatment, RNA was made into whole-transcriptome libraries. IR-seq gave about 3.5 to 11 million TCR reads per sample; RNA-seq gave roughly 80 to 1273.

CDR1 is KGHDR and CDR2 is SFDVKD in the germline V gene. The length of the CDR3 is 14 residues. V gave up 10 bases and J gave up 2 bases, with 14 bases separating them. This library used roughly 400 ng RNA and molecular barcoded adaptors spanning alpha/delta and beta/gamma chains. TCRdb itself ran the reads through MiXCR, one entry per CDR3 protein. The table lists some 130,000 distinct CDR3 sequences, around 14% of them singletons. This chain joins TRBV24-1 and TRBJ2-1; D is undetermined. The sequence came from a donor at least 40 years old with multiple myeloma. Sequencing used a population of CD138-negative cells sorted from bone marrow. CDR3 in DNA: TGTGCCACGGCCCCCCGCGGCACCTACAATGAGCAGTTCTTC. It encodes CATAPRGTYNEQFF.